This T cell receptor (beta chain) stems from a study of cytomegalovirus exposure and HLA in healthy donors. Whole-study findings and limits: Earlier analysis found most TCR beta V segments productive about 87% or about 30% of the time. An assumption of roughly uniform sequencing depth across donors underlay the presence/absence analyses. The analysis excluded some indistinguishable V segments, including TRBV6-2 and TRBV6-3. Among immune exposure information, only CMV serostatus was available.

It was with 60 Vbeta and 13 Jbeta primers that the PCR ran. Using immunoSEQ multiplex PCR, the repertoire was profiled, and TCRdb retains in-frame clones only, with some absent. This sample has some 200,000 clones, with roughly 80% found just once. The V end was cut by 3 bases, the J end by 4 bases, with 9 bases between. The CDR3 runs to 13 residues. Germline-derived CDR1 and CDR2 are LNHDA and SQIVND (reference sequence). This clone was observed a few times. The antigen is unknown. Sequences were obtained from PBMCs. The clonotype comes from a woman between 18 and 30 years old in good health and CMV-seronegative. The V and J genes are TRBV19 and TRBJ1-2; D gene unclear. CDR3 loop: CASSMGRLYGYTF. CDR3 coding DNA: TGTGCCAGTAGTATGGGGAGGCTCTATGGCTACACCTTC.